The 5 T cell receptor beta chains below come from one sample, sequenced in a study of shared clonotypes between healthy human individuals. Clones were read by immunoSEQ multiplex PCR, and TCRdb kept only the in-frame ones, dropping some. The table has about 120,000 clones, under 70% seen once; the top ten hold roughly a quarter. The sample consisted of memory CD8+ T cells sorted from blood. Subset specified: CD45RO+ cells pooled with CCR7-negative TemRA cells. These TCRs come from a woman between 25 and 40 years old in good health.

The table lists this clone with a count of one. V gene TRBV29-1 combines with J gene TRBJ2-7; no firm D call. The germline CDR1 and CDR2 sequences are SQVTM and ANQGSEA. This CDR3 has 12 amino acids. Trimming removed 4 bases from V and 0 bases from J, with 7 bases in between. CDR3 in DNA: TGCAGCGTTGCTTCCTACTCCTACGAGCAGTACTTC. Its protein is CSVASYSYEQYF.

This clone was detected only once. This chain links TRBV7-9 with TRBJ2-5, with TRBD1 as a possible D gene (6 bases). This CDR3 region has 13 residues. Germline V gene sequence: CDR1 SEHNR, CDR2 FQNEAQ (reference sequence). Trimming left V 5 bases short and J 4 bases short, with 11 bases between. CDR3 sequence: CASSEDRGETQYF. CDR3 DNA sequence: TGTGCCAGCAGCGAGGACAGAGGAGAGACCCAGTACTTC.

This chain joins TRBV10-3 and TRBJ1-5; unclear D gene. CDR1 ENHRY and CDR2 SYGVKD come from the germline V gene. This CDR3 region has 18 residues. V lost 0 bases, J lost 0 bases, and 15 bases lay in between. CDR3 sequence reads: CAISESPPDYYSNQPQHF. The CDR3 nucleotides are TGTGCCATCAGTGAGTCCCCTCCCGACTACTATAGCAATCAGCCCCAGCATTTT.

V gene TRBV29-1 combines with J gene TRBJ1-3, with a weak D call TRBD1 (5 bases). The CDR3 covers 13 residues. Germline assignment: CDR1 SQVTM and CDR2 ANQGSEA. Trimming took off 7 bases at V and 1 base at J, with 11 bases between the two ends. The CDR3 bases are TGCAGCGCCCGCCAGGGTTCTGGAAACACCATATATTTT. Translating it yields CSARQGSGNTIYF. Full variable domain (remainder filled in from reference TRBV29-1 and TRBJ1-3): SAVISQKPSRDICQRGTSLTIQCQVDSQVTMMFWYRQQPGQSLTLIATANQGSEATYESGFVIDKFPISRPNLTFSTLTVSNMSPEDSSIYLCSARQGSGNTIYFGEGSWLTVV.

The chain is built from TRBV4-1 and TRBJ2-1; 8 nucleotides line up with TRBD1. The V and J ends lost 2 bases and 3 bases, in that order; junction bases with no gene match: 6. The germline V gene encodes CDR1 MGHRA and CDR2 YSYEKL. CDR3 length equals 16 residues. CDR3 sequence: CASSQFTGGLYNEQFF. CDR3 coding DNA: TGCGCCAGCAGCCAATTCACAGGGGGACTCTACAATGAGCAGTTCTTC.